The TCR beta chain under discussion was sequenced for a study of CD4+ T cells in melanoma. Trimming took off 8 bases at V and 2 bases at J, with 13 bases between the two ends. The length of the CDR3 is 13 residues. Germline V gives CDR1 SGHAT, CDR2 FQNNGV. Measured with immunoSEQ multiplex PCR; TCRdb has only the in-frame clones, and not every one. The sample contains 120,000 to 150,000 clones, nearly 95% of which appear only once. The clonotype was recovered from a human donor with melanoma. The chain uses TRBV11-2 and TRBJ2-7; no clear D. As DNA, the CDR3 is TGTGCCAGCGCGAATAGTTTCACCTACGAGCAGTACTTC. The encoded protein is CASANSFTYEQYF.